The T cell receptor beta chain described here comes from a study of CD8 T cells in Susac syndrome (dated by TCRdb to about 2019). A note on the overall study: Repertoire sequencing was used to test whether CD8+ T cell activation and differentiation in Susac syndrome was antigen driven. Overall study results and their limits: The study acknowledged that relatively few individuals were included in the TCR sequencing and HLA analysis.

RNA was extracted using the RNeasy kit, and about 0.5 to 1 microgram was reverse transcribed with random hexamers. TCR beta CDR3 regions were amplified with the immunoSEQ multiplex PCR assay covering 54 Vbeta and 13 Jbeta segments. PCR amplification bias was corrected by using a synthetic template baseline for primer optimization and computational correction. As for the authors' bioinformatics: Only productive sequences were kept, with reads annotated to V, D and J genes according to IMGT and analyzed in immunoSEQ Analyzer. To calculate clonality, Shannon entropy was normalized by log2 of the number of productive unique sequences and then subtracted from one. For each patient and control, public and private clones were evaluated within the 100 most prevalent clones. Clones were defined as Susac-specific if absent from the healthy and MS cohorts, from 1052 published viral clones and from other ImmuneACCESS disease sequences. TCRdb redid the processing of the public reads, applying fastp at Q25 and MiXCR, and retained in-frame beta chains. Under each unique CDR3 protein, matching rows form one entry showing the most common genes and DNA. These V and J calls are TCRdb output, not the study's own analysis. Across this sample there are about 300,000 distinct CDR3 sequences, with approximately 90% seen only once. The ten largest clones capture less than 0.08% of the sample.

High-throughput TCR beta sequencing profiled peripheral blood CD8+ and CD4+ T cells from healthy donors, Susac syndrome patients and multiple sclerosis patients. The multiple sclerosis controls were treatment-naive patients who had stable or active relapsing-remitting disease and met the revised McDonald criteria. Bulk CD8+ and CD4+ T cells were purified magnetically by negative isolation, whereas CD8+ TEMRA cells were enriched by FACS. Blood was collected in EDTA tubes and processed within 24 hours, with PBMCs isolated through density gradient centrifugation. PBMCs intended for TCR sequencing were cryopreserved in liquid nitrogen and thawed later in a water bath at 37 degrees C. The sorted or isolated CD4+, CD8+ and CD8+ TEMRA cells had a purity of 90% or higher. The cysteine opens and the phenylalanine closes a CDR3 of 16 amino acids. The only DNA kept is the CDR3, 48 bases in frame from the first base. Trimming takes 1 base off V and 9 bases off J; junction bases not matched to a gene: 7. For CDR1 and CDR2, the germline V gene lists SNHLY and FYNNEI.

This clonotype has only one observation. The specificity of this receptor is unknown. Base qualities were left out, and no much larger clone turns up one base away. Evidence from a single read is weak. The sequenced sample consisted of CD4+ T cells from PBMCs. The TCR originated in a human donor with multiple sclerosis. The sequence is built from TRBV2 and TRBJ1-6, with 9 bases aligning to TRBD1. The bases read TGTGCCAGCAGTGAAGTACAGGGGGCCAGGGGTTCACCCCTCCACTTT. Translated, this gives CASSEVQGARGSPLHF.